A selection of T cell receptor beta chains follows, all from one sample in a study of T-cell memory formation after mild COVID-19. MiXCR was run by TCRdb on the 5' RACE reads, yielding one entry per CDR3 protein. The sample consists of fewer than 400,000 distinct CDR3 sequences, 10% to 15% of them appearing once. The sequenced sample consisted of PBMCs or a T cell subset sorted from them (not recorded which). The origin of the receptors is a man aged 18 to 29 who had mild COVID-19 (a few samples of this study predate the infection). Cell type and time point are not known. CDR3s include the opening cysteine and the closing phenylalanine or tryptophan. A D gene is named only where the DNA matches it firmly. Clone size is shown for a subset of rows, as once, few, many or a class of expanded clone.

>-|TRBJ2-1|TRBD2|TRBV5-4
TGTGCCAGCAGTCCCGGACTAGCGGGGGGGCCAAACTACAATGAGCAGTTCTTC
CASSPGLAGGPNYNEQFF
>few|TRBJ2-1|-|TRBV28
TGTGCCAGCAGTTCGCCTTACAGGGTGGGTAGGGATGAGCAGTTCTTC
CASSSPYRVGRDEQFF
>few|TRBJ2-1|-|TRBV7-9
TGTGCCAGCAGCTTGTTAGGTGGGTCTGAGCAGTTCTTC
CASSLLGGSEQFF
>few|TRBJ1-2|TRBD1|TRBV13
TGTGCCAGCAGCTTAGCAACAGGGGAAGTTGACTATGGCTACACCTTC
CASSLATGEVDYGYTF
>-|TRBJ2-1|-|TRBV6-2/TRBV6-3
TGTGCCAGCAGTTACCCCGGGAGCTCCTACAATGAGCAGTTCTTC
CASSYPGSSYNEQFF
>few|TRBJ1-2|-|TRBV5-1
TGCGCCAGCAGCTTGGACGCCCATAACTATGGCTACACCTTC
CASSLDAHNYGYTF
>few|TRBJ1-5|TRBD1|TRBV20-1
TGCAGTGCTAGGAAGGGGGCAGGCAATCAGCCCCAGCATTTT
CSARKGAGNQPQHF
>few|TRBJ1-1|-|TRBV29-1
TGCAGCGTCGGCGGGGCCCGGGGCACTGAAGCTTTCTTT
CSVGGARGTEAFF
>few|TRBJ1-3|-|TRBV6-5
TGTGCCAGCATCTCGGGGGGAAACACCATATATTTT
CASISGGNTIYF
>-|TRBJ1-5|-|TRBV18
TGTGCCAGCTCACCAGGACTGACAGACAATCAGCCCCAGCATTTT
CASSPGLTDNQPQHF
>few|TRBJ2-5|TRBD1|TRBV11-2
TGTGCCAGCAGCCCACAGGGGGCGAAAGAGACCCAGTACTTC
CASSPQGAKETQYF
>few|TRBJ1-1|-|TRBV11-2
TGTGCCAGCAGCTTAGATCTGTGGGGCGGGCACGACACTGAAGCTTTCTTT
CASSLDLWGGHDTEAFF
>-|TRBJ1-6|-|TRBV9
TGTGCCAGCAGCCCACGCGGGGGGGGAACATCACCCCTCCACTTT
CASSPRGGGTSPLHF
>few|TRBJ2-3|-|TRBV7-9
TGTGCCAGCAGGACGGAGGGGCGTACGCAGTATTTT
CASRTEGRTQYF
>-|TRBJ2-4|-|TRBV7-9
TGTGCCAGCAGCCATACTGGGGTAGCCAAAAACATTCAGTACTTC
CASSHTGVAKNIQYF
>few|TRBJ2-5|TRBD2|TRBV5-1
TGCGCCAGCAGCTTGGCTCTAGCGGGGAGCCAAGAGACCCAGTACTTC
CASSLALAGSQETQYF
>few|TRBJ2-4|TRBD2|TRBV6-2/TRBV6-3
TGTGCCAGCAGCCATCGGCCTGTGGGGGGGAAAAACATTCAGTACTTC
CASSHRPVGGKNIQYF
>few|TRBJ2-3|-|TRBV20-1
TGCAGTGCAACCGACCGGTACCGTTCTAGCACAGATACGCAGTATTTT
CSATDRYRSSTDTQYF
>-|TRBJ2-4|TRBD2|TRBV25-1
TGTGCCAGCAGTGGTGTGGGCGGGGGGGCCTTAGCCAAAAACATTCAGTACTTC
CASSGVGGGALAKNIQYF
>-|TRBJ1-6|-|TRBV10-3
TGTGCCATCAGTGAGTCGGGGCGGAGAAGCTCCTATAATTCACCCCTCCACTTT
CAISESGRRSSYNSPLHF
>few|TRBJ1-1|TRBD1|TRBV4-1
TGCGCCAGCAGCTTAGACAGGGGTAATGATATAAAATGGAACACTGAAGCTTTCTTT
CASSLDRGNDIKWNTEAFF
>-|TRBJ2-4|-|TRBV20-1
TGCAGTGCTAGAGGGGGACCGGACCACTTGGCCAAAAACATTCAGTACTTC
CSARGGPDHLAKNIQYF
>-|TRBJ2-1|TRBD1|TRBV28
TGTGCCAGCAGTTTGCGACAGGGGCCCTACAATGAGCAGTTCTTC
CASSLRQGPYNEQFF
>few|TRBJ1-1|-|TRBV25-1
TGTGCCACCGGACTACTGGGAGCTTTCTTT
CATGLLGAFF
>-|TRBJ2-3|-|TRBV28
TGTGCCAGCAGCAAGGCCACAGATACGCAGTATTTT
CASSKATDTQYF
>few|TRBJ2-7|-|TRBV7-2
TGTGCCAGCAGCTTAGGGTCGGAGGAGACCCTCTACGAGCAGTACTTC
CASSLGSEETLYEQYF
>-|TRBJ2-3|-|TRBV29-1
TGCAGCGTTGAGGGTTATAAGGTCACAGATACGCAGTATTTT
CSVEGYKVTDTQYF
>-|TRBJ2-5|-|TRBV21-1
TGTGCCAGCAGCAATGCGGGTCGCGCAGAGACCCAGTACTTC
CASSNAGRAETQYF
>-|TRBJ1-1|-|TRBV18
TGTGCCAGCTCACCGGGCGGAGGGCTGGGGGCGAACACTGAAGCTTTCTTT
CASSPGGGLGANTEAFF
>few|TRBJ2-1|-|TRBV5-1
TGCGCCAGCAGCTTGGGCTCAGGGGATACGTACAATGAGCAGTTCTTC
CASSLGSGDTYNEQFF
>few|TRBJ1-1|TRBD1|TRBV24-1
TGTGCCACCAGAGGAGGACAGGGGGACACTGAAGCTTTCTTT
CATRGGQGDTEAFF
>few|TRBJ1-1|-|TRBV29-1
TGCAGCGTTGCCCGGGAGCGGGGAGCTGAAGCTTTCTTT
CSVARERGAEAFF
>many|TRBJ2-2|-|TRBV6-5
TGTGCCAGCACTAACACCGGGGAGCTGTTTTTT
CASTNTGELFF
>-|TRBJ1-5|-|TRBV28
TGTGCCAGCAGTTTGTCACCCCTAGGTGTTTTAGATCAGCCCCAGCATTTT
CASSLSPLGVLDQPQHF
>few|TRBJ2-3|TRBD2|TRBV2
TGTGCCAGCAGCCCCGGGACTATGGCAGATACGCAGTATTTT
CASSPGTMADTQYF
>many|TRBJ2-6|-|TRBV12-3/TRBV12-4
TGTGCCAGCAGAAGCTCTGGGGCCAACGTCCTGACTTTC
CASRSSGANVLTF
>-|TRBJ2-3|TRBD1|TRBV29-1
TGCAGCGGACAGGGGGATCGGGGCACAGATACGCAGTATTTT
CSGQGDRGTDTQYF
>-|TRBJ1-5|TRBD1|TRBV10-3
TGTGCCTCCTCGGGACAGGCCGTTAATAGCAATCAGCCCCAGCATTTT
CASSGQAVNSNQPQHF
>-|TRBJ2-5|-|TRBV28
TGTGCCAGCAATCCCTCTGGAGGGAGGCTCCAAGAGACCCAGTACTTC
CASNPSGGRLQETQYF
>few|TRBJ2-1|-|TRBV4-1
TGCGCCAGCAGCCAAGAAATGACTAGTACGTTTGAGCAGTTCTTC
CASSQEMTSTFEQFF
>few|TRBJ2-3|-|TRBV11-2
TGTGCCAGCAGCGTAGGCCCCAAAGGGGGATCCACTAGCACAGATACGCAGTATTTT
CASSVGPKGGSTSTDTQYF
>few|TRBJ2-1|-|TRBV7-9
TGTGCCAGCAGCCTACAGTACGGTGAGCAGTTCTTC
CASSLQYGEQFF
>many|TRBJ1-1|-|TRBV7-6
TGTGCCAGCAGACAAACCGGGTACACTGAAGCTTTCTTT
CASRQTGYTEAFF
>once|TRBJ1-1|-|TRBV7-8
TGTGCCAGCAGGTCGGAAAGGGGTGGCGATGAAGCTTTCTTT
CASRSERGGDEAFF
>-|TRBJ1-6|-|TRBV2
TGTGCCAGCCTCCAGGACAGACATAATTCACCCCTCCACTTT
CASLQDRHNSPLHF
>few|TRBJ1-5|-|TRBV3-1
TGTGCCAGCAGCCGAAGGGCCAATCAGCCCCAGCATTTT
CASSRRANQPQHF
>few|TRBJ1-1|-|TRBV6-5
TGTGCCAGCACAGAGGGATCCCACACAGGGTACTCTGAAGCTTTCTTT
CASTEGSHTGYSEAFF
>-|TRBJ2-5|TRBD1|TRBV11-3
TGTGCCAGCAGCCCAGGACAGGGTGAAGAAGAGACCCAGTACTTC
CASSPGQGEEETQYF
>-|TRBJ2-7|-|TRBV5-5
TGTGCCAGCAGCTTGGCCGTGACCCAAGCCTACGAGCAGTACTTC
CASSLAVTQAYEQYF
>-|TRBJ2-3|-|TRBV27
TGTGCCAGCAGTTTAATCGCAGGGCCCCCCACAGATACGCAGTATTTT
CASSLIAGPPTDTQYF
>many|TRBJ1-1|-|TRBV4-2
TGTGCCAGCAGCCCGATGAACAGGGTTAAACCTGAAGCTTTCTTT
CASSPMNRVKPEAFF
>-|TRBJ2-7|TRBD1|TRBV12-3/TRBV12-4
TGTGCCAGCAGTCCAGGGACAGGGTCGCAGTACTTC
CASSPGTGSQYF
>few|TRBJ2-3|-|TRBV20-1
TGCAGTGCTAGAGATGCGCTAGCCACCACAGATACGCAGTATTTT
CSARDALATTDTQYF
>few|TRBJ1-3|-|TRBV6-5
TGTGCCAGCAGCCCTGCGGTCTCTGGAAACACCATATATTTT
CASSPAVSGNTIYF
>few|TRBJ1-1|-|TRBV12-3/TRBV12-4
TGTGCCAGCAGGGGGGGACTAAACACTGAAGCTTTCTTT
CASRGGLNTEAFF
>-|TRBJ2-5|TRBD1|TRBV29-1
TGCAGCGTTGAAGAGCTCGGACAGGAAGAGACCCAGTACTTC
CSVEELGQEETQYF